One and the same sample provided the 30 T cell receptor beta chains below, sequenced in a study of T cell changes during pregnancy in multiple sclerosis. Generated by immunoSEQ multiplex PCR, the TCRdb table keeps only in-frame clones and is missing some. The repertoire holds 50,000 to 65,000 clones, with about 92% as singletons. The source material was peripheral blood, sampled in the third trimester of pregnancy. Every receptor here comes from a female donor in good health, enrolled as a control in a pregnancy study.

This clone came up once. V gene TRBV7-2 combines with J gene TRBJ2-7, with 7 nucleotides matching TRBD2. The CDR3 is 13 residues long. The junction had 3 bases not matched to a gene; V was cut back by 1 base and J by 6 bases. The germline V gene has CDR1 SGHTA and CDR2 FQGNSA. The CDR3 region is CASSLVREGEQYF. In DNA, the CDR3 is TGTGCCAGCAGCTTAGTTAGGGAGGGCGAGCAGTACTTC.

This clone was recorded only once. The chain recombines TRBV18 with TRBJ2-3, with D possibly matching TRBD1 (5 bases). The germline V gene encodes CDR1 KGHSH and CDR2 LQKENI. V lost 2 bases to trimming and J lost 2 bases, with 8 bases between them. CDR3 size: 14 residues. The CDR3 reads CASSPKGDTDTQYF. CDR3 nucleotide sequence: TGTGCCAGCTCACCAAAAGGGGACACAGATACGCAGTATTTT.

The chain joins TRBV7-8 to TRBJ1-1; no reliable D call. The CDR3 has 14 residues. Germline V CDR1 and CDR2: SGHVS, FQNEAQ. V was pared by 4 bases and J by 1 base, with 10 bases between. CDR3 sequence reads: CASSSQTRNTEAFF. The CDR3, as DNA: TGTGCCAGCAGCTCCCAGACACGGAACACTGAAGCTTTCTTT.

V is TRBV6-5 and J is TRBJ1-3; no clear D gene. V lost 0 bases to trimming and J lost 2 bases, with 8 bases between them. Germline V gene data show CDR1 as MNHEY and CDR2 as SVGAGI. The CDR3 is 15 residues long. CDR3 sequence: CASSYSKGAGNTIYF. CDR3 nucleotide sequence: TGTGCCAGCAGTTACTCGAAGGGAGCTGGAAACACCATATATTTT.

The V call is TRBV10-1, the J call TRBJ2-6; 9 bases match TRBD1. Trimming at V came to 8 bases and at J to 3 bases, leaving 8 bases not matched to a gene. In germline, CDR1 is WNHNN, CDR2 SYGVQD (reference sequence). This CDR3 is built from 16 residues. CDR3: CASPQGQGCGANVLTF. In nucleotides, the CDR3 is TGCGCCAGCCCTCAGGGACAGGGATGTGGGGCCAACGTCCTGACTTTC.

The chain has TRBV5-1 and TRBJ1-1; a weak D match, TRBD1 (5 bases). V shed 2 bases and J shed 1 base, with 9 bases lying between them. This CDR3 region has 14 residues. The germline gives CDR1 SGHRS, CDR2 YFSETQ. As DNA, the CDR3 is TGCGCCAGCAGCTTAGACAGCGCGAACACTGAAGCTTTCTTT. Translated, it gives CASSLDSANTEAFF.

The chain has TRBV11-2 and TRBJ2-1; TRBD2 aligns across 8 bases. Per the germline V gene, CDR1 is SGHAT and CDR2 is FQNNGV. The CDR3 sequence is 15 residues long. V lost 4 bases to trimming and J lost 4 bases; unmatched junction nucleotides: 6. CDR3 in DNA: TGTGCCAGCAGCTCCTTAGCGGGGCGATACAATGAGCAGTTCTTC. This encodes CASSSLAGRYNEQFF.

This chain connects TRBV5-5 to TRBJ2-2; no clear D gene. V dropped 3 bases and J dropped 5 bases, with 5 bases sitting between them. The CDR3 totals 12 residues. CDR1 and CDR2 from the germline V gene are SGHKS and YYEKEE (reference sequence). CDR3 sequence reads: CASSSHTGELFF. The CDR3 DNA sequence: TGTGCCAGCAGCTCACATACCGGGGAGCTGTTTTTT.

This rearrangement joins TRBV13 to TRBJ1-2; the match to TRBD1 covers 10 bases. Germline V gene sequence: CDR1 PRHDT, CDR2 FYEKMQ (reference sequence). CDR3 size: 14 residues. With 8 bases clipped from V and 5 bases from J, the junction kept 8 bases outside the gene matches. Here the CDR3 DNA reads TGTGCCAGCGGACAGGGGGGAGCACCTTATGGCTACACCTTC. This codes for CASGQGGAPYGYTF.

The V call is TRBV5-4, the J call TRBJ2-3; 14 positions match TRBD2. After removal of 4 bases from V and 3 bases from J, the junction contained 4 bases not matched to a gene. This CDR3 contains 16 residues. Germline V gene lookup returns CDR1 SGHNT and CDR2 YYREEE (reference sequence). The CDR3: CASSPGTSGRTDTQYF. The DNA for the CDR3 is TGTGCCAGCAGCCCGGGGACTAGCGGGAGAACAGATACGCAGTATTTT.

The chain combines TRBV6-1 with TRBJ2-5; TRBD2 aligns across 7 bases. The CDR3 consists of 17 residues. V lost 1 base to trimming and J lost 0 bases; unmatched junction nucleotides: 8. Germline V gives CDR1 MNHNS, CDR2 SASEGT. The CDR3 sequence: CASSEELAGRYQETQYF. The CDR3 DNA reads TGTGCCAGCAGTGAAGAATTGGCCGGGAGGTACCAAGAGACCCAGTACTTC.

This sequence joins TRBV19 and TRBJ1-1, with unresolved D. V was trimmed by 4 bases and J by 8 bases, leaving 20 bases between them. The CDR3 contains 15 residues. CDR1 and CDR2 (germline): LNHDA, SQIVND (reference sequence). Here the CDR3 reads CASSTLRGGLAEAFF. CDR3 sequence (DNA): TGTGCCAGTAGTACCCTACGGGGAGGGTTAGCCGAAGCTTTCTTT.

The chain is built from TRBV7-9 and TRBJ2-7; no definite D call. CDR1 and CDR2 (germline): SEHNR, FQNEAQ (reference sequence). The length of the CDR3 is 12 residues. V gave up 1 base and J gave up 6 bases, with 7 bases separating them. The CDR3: CASSLVVFEQYF. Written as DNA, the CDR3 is TGTGCCAGCAGCTTAGTTGTCTTCGAGCAGTACTTC.

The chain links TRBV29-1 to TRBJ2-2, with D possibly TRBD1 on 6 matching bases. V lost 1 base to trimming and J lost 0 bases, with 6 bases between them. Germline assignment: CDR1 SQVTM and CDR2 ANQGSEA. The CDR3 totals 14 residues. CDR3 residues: CSVEGGPNTGELFF. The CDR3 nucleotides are TGCAGCGTTGAAGGGGGGCCGAACACCGGGGAGCTGTTTTTT.

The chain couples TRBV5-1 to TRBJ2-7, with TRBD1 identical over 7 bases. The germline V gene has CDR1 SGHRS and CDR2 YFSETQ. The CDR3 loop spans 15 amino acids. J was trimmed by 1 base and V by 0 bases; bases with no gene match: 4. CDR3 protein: CASSLARDSSYEQYF. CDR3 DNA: TGCGCCAGCAGCTTGGCCCGGGACAGTTCCTACGAGCAGTACTTC.

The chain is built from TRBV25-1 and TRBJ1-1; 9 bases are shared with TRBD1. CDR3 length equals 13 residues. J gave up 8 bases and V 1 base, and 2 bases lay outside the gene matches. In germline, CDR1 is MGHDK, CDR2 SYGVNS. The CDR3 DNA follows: TGTGCCAGCAGTGAATGGGGACAGGGAGAAGCTTTCTTT. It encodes CASSEWGQGEAFF.

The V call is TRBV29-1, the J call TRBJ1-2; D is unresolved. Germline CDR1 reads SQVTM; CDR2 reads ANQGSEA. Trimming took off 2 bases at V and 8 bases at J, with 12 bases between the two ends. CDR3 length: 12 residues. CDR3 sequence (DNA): TGCAGCGTTGAATGGGTGGGCCAGGGCTACACCTTC. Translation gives CSVEWVGQGYTF.

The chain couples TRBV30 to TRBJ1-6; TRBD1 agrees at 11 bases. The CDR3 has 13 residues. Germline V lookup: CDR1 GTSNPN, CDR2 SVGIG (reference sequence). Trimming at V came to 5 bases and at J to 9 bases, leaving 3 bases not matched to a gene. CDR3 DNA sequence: TGTGCCTGGGGGGGACAGGGGGGTTCACCCCTCCACTTT. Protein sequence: CAWGGQGGSPLHF.

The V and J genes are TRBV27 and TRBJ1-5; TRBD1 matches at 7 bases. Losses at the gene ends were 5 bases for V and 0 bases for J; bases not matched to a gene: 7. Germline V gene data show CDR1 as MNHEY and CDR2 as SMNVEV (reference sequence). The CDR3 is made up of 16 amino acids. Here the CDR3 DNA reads TGTGCCAGCAGTGTCGGGACAGCGTATAGCAATCAGCCCCAGCATTTT. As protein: CASSVGTAYSNQPQHF.

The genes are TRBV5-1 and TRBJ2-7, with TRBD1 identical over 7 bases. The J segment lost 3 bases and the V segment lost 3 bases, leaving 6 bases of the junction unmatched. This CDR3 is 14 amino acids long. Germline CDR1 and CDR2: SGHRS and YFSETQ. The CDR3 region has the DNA TGCGCCAGCAGCTCCGGACAGGTCGGCTACGAGCAGTACTTC. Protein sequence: CASSSGQVGYEQYF.

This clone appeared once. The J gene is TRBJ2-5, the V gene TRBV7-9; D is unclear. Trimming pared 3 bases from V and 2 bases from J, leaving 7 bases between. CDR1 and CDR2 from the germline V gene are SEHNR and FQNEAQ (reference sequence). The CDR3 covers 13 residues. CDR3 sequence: CASSFGRQETQYF. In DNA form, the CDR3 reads TGTGCCAGCAGCTTTGGCAGACAAGAGACCCAGTACTTC.

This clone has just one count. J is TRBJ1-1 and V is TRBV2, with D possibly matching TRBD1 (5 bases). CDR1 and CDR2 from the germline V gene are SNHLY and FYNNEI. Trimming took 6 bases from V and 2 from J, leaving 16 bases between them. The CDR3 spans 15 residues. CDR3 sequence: CASSGGVGPNTEAFF. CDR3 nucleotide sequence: TGTGCCAGCAGCGGGGGGGTCGGGCCTAACACTGAAGCTTTCTTT.

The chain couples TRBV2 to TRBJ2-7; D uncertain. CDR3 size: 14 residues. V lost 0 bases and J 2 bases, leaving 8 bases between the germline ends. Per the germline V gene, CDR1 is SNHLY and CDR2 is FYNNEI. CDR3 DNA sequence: TGTGCCAGCAGTGAAGCTGGCAGGACCTACGAGCAGTACTTC. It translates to CASSEAGRTYEQYF.

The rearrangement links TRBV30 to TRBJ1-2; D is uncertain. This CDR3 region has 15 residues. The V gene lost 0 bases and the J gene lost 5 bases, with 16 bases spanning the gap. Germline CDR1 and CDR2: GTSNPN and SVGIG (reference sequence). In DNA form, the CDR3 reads TGTGCCTGGAGTGTACAGTACGGCACTAGATATGGCTACACCTTC. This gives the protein CAWSVQYGTRYGYTF.

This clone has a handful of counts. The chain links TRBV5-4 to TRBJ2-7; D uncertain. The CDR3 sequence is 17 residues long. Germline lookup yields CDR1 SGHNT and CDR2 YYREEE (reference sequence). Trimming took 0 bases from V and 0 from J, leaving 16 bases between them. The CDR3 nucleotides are TGTGCCAGCAGCTTGGCCGGCGGCAGTTCAATCTCCTACGAGCAGTACTTC. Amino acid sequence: CASSLAGGSSISYEQYF. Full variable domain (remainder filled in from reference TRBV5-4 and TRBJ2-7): ETGVTQSPTHLIKTRGQQVTLRCSSQSGHNTVSWYQQALGQGPQFIFQYYREEENGRGNFPPRFSGLQFPNYSSELNVNALELDDSALYLCASSLAGGSSISYEQYFGPGTRLTVT.

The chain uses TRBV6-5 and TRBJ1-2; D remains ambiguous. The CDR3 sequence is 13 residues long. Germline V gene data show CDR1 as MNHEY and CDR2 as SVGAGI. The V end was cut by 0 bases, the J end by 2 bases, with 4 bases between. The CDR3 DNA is TGTGCCAGCAGTTACTCCGGGAACTATGGCTACACCTTC. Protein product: CASSYSGNYGYTF.

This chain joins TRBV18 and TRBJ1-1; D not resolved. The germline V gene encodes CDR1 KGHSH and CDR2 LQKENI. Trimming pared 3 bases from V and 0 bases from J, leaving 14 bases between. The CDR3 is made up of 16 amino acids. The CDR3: CASSPRQAEMNTEAFF. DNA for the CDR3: TGTGCCAGCTCACCCAGGCAGGCTGAGATGAACACTGAAGCTTTCTTT.

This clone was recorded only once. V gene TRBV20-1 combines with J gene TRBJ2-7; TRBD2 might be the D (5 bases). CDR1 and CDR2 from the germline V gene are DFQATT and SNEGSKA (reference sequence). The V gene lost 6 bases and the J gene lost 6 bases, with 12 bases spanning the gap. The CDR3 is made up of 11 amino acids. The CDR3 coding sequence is TGCAGTGCCAAACTAGTCCCCGAGCAGTACTTC. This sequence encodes CSAKLVPEQYF.

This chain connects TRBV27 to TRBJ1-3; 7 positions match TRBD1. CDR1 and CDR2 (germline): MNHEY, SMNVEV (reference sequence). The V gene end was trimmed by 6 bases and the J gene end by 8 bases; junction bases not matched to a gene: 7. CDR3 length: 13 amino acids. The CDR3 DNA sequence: TGTGCCAGCAGCTCAGGGGGTCGGGACACCATATATTTT. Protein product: CASSSGGRDTIYF.

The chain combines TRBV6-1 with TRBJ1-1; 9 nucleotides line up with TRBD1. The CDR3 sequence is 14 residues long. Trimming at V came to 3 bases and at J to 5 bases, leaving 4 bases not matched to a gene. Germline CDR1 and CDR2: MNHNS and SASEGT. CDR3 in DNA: TGTGCCAGCAGTGAGGGGACAGGGAGAACTGAAGCTTTCTTT. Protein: CASSEGTGRTEAFF.